The 17 T cell receptor beta chains below all came from one sample that was sequenced in a study of CD8+ T cells in alopecia areata. Extracted RNA was reverse transcribed, and the resulting cDNA served as sequencing template. Data came from immunoSEQ multiplex PCR; TCRdb stores just in-frame clones and leaves some out. The sample consists of 150,000 to 200,000 clones, 59% of them appearing once. The input for sequencing was CD4+ T cells sorted from blood, taken at week 0. These receptors were collected from a human donor with alopecia areata.

This clone occurred a few times. CDR3 residues: CASGQGGGRPQHF. The CDR3 DNA reads TGTGCCAGCGGACAGGGTGGCGGCCGTCCCCAGCATTTT. This chain uses TRBV5-6 with TRBJ1-5, with TRBD1 matching 8 bases. CDR1 is SGHDT, CDR2 YYEEEE, per germline. V was pared by 7 bases and J by 10 bases, with 10 bases of the junction left unmatched. CDR3 size: 13 residues.

CDR3 DNA sequence: TGTGCCAGCAGTCCCGGGGGGTTCCGAAACATTCAGTACTTC. Its translation is CASSPGGFRNIQYF. This sequence joins TRBV6-5 and TRBJ2-4; 7 positions match TRBD2. V was pared by 5 bases and J by 6 bases, with 7 bases of the junction left unmatched. There are 14 residues in the CDR3. Germline assignment: CDR1 MNHEY and CDR2 SVGAGI.

On this clone itself: The same CDR3 can be traced to other DNA sequences in this sample. V is TRBV5-1 and J is TRBJ2-7; D is ambiguous. The V end lost 0 bases, the J end lost 4 bases, and 5 bases lay between the germline ends. Germline V lookup: CDR1 SGHRS, CDR2 YFSETQ. This CDR3 contains 12 residues. The CDR3 is CASSLEGYEQYF. The CDR3 bases are TGCGCCAGCAGCTTGGAAGGGTACGAGCAGTACTTC.

This clone came up a few times. The CDR3 nucleotides are TGCAGCGTTGCTCAGGGTGATGGCAATCAGCCCCAGCATTTT. This translates into CSVAQGDGNQPQHF. This chain uses TRBV29-1 with TRBJ1-5, with D possibly TRBD1 on 5 matching bases. Germline V gene data show CDR1 as SQVTM and CDR2 as ANQGSEA. The V gene lost 4 bases and the J gene lost 2 bases, with 12 bases spanning the gap. The CDR3 spans 14 residues.

This clone was seen a single time. V gene TRBV7-8 combines with J gene TRBJ1-1; D gene uncertain. Germline CDR1 and CDR2: SGHVS and FQNEAQ. With 8 bases removed from V and 1 base from J, the gap between germline ends came to 20 bases. The CDR3 loop spans 16 amino acids. Here the CDR3 reads CASDIRVSRENTEAFF. CDR3 DNA: TGTGCCAGCGATATCCGGGTCTCGAGGGAGAACACTGAAGCTTTCTTT.

The genes are TRBV5-4 and TRBJ2-7; D unclear. The CDR3 loop spans 15 amino acids. Germline CDR1 reads SGHNT; CDR2 reads YYREEE (reference sequence). The V gene lost 0 bases and the J gene lost 5 bases, with 15 bases spanning the gap. This CDR3 reads CASSLAPTVGDEQYF. CDR3 nucleotide sequence: TGTGCCAGCAGCTTGGCCCCTACCGTTGGGGACGAGCAGTACTTC.

The V call is TRBV4-1, the J call TRBJ2-5; 10 nucleotides match TRBD2. The germline V gene encodes CDR1 MGHRA and CDR2 YSYEKL. The CDR3 is 17 residues long. J gave up 1 base and V 3 bases, and 8 bases lay outside the gene matches. The CDR3 DNA reads TGCGCCAGCAGCCAGGGTAATAGCGGGGGGCTCCAAGAGACCCAGTACTTC. This encodes CASSQGNSGGLQETQYF.

V is TRBV13 and J is TRBJ1-1, with 7 bases aligning to TRBD1. The V gene end was trimmed by 4 bases and the J gene end by 8 bases; junction bases not matched to a gene: 4. This CDR3 region has 12 residues. The germline gives CDR1 PRHDT, CDR2 FYEKMQ (reference sequence). As DNA, the CDR3 is TGTGCCAGCAGCTCCTGGACAGGAGAAGCTTTCTTT. Its translation is CASSSWTGEAFF.

This clone was picked up a small number of times. The sample contains more than one DNA sequence encoding this CDR3. The chain carries TRBV29-1 and TRBJ1-1; 7 positions match TRBD1. Germline V CDR1 and CDR2: SQVTM, ANQGSEA. The CDR3 has 13 residues. With 4 bases clipped from V and 5 bases from J, the junction kept 7 bases outside the gene matches. CDR3 DNA: TGCAGCGTTGCAGGGGGGAGAGGGACTGAAGCTTTCTTT. The encoded protein is CSVAGGRGTEAFF.

The chain is built from TRBV27 and TRBJ1-1, with D unclear. CDR3 length: 13 amino acids. In germline, CDR1 is MNHEY, CDR2 SMNVEV (reference sequence). Trimming left V 3 bases short and J 3 bases short, with 8 bases between. CDR3 sequence: CASSFQWDTEAFF. The CDR3, as DNA: TGTGCCAGCAGTTTTCAATGGGACACTGAAGCTTTCTTT.

The rearrangement links TRBV15 to TRBJ2-3; the match to TRBD1 covers 9 bases. Germline CDR1 LNHNV, CDR2 YYDKDF (reference sequence). Trimming at V came to 2 bases and at J to 6 bases, leaving 9 bases not matched to a gene. The CDR3 has 16 residues. For the CDR3, the DNA is TGTGCCACCAGCAGATCCACAGGGGGCAGAATCGATACGCAGTATTTT. It is translated as CATSRSTGGRIDTQYF.

The chain uses TRBV4-1 and TRBJ1-1, with D perhaps TRBD1 (5 bases). CDR3 size: 13 residues. Trimming cost V 3 bases and J 13 bases, with 18 bases left between them. CDR1 and CDR2 (germline): MGHRA, YSYEKL. This chain's CDR3 is CASSQRGATKVFF. DNA of the CDR3: TGCGCCAGCAGCCAGAGGGGCGCGACTAAGGTTTTCTTT.

This clone was counted at least ten times. The genes are TRBV5-1 and TRBJ2-2; TRBD1 matches 8 bases. CDR1 is SGHRS and CDR2 is YFSETQ in the germline V gene. The CDR3 covers 13 residues. J was trimmed by 5 bases and V by 6 bases; bases with no gene match: 3. The CDR3 protein is CASKTGETGELFF. The CDR3 DNA reads TGCGCCAGCAAGACAGGGGAGACCGGGGAGCTGTTTTTT.

DNA of the CDR3: TGTGCCAGCAGTAAGATCAATCAGCCCCAGCATTTT. This translates into CASSKINQPQHF. The chain joins TRBV27 to TRBJ1-5; D uncertain. The V gene's germline CDR1 is MNHEY and CDR2 SMNVEV (reference sequence). V shed 5 bases and J shed 3 bases, with 5 bases lying between them. The CDR3 length is 12 residues.

This clone was counted once. The chain combines TRBV5-4 with TRBJ2-5; D remains unclear. This CDR3 comprises 14 residues. Trimming stripped 4 bases from V and 4 bases from J, with 14 bases between. Germline CDR1 SGHNT, CDR2 YYREEE (reference sequence). The CDR3 loop is CASSLHDSVETQYF. CDR3 nucleotide sequence: TGTGCCAGCAGCCTTCACGACTCTGTAGAGACCCAGTACTTC.

Only one count was recorded for this clone. The J gene is TRBJ1-3, the V gene TRBV7-2, with D maybe TRBD1 (5 bases). CDR1 is SGHTA and CDR2 is FQGNSA in the germline V gene. This CDR3 is built from 17 residues. V lost 3 bases to trimming and J lost 2 bases, with 17 bases between them. The CDR3 spells CASSFGAGVMTGNTIYF. In nucleotides, the CDR3 is TGTGCCAGCAGCTTCGGGGCGGGGGTCATGACTGGAAACACCATATATTTT.

This clone appeared once. V and J are TRBV18 and TRBJ2-3; a possible D gene is TRBD1 (5 bases). V lost 6 bases and J 5 bases, leaving 12 bases between the germline ends. The germline V gene encodes CDR1 KGHSH and CDR2 LQKENI. The CDR3 has 13 residues. The CDR3, as DNA: TGTGCCAGCTCGCCTCAGGGAAGAGATACGCAGTATTTT. Protein product: CASSPQGRDTQYF.